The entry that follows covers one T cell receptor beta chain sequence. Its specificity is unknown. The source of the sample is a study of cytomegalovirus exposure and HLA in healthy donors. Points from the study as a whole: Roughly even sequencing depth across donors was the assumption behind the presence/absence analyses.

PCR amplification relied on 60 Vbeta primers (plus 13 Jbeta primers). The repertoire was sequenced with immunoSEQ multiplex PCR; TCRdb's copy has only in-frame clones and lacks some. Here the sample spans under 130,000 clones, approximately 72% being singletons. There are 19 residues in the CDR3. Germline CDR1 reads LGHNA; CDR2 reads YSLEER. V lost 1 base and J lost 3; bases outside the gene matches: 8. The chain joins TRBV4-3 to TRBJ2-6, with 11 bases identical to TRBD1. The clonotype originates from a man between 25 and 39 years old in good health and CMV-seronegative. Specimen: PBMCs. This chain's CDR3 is CASSQVVGQGGFGANVLTF. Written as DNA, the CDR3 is TGCGCCAGCAGCCAAGTGGTGGGACAGGGGGGATTTGGGGCCAACGTCCTGACTTTC.